A single TCR beta chain is shown here with its context. What it binds is not known. V lost 7 bases and J lost 7, with 13 bases in between. The CDR3 has 11 amino acids. CDR1 and CDR2 (germline): SQVTM, ANQGSEA. The sample belongs to a study of radiotherapy plus CTLA-4 blockade in lung cancer. Profiled with immunoSEQ multiplex PCR; TCRdb holds only in-frame clones, not every one. This sample carries some 52,000 clones, more than 65% of them seen once, and the ten largest clones take 3% to 4%. Study-wide results and limits: Clones of tumor-derived TCRs expanded in blood after radiotherapy plus ipilimumab.

The sample in question was peripheral blood, obtained from a patient treated with radiotherapy plus ipilimumab. The rearrangement links TRBV29-1 to TRBJ1-1; D is perhaps TRBD1 (6 bases). The clonotype comes from a human donor with non-small cell lung cancer who had a partial response to radiotherapy plus ipilimumab. The CDR3, as DNA: TGCAGCGGGACGGGACAAGATGAAGCTTTCTTT. As protein: CSGTGQDEAFF.